The sequence of this T cell receptor (beta chain) was determined in a study of cytomegalovirus exposure and HLA in healthy donors. Study-level findings and limits: The authors considered a cluster of highly shared sequence variants likely to be a sequencing artifact.

V was shortened by 6 bases and J by 7 bases, with 13 bases between the two germline ends. This CDR3 is built from 13 residues. The V gene's germline CDR1 is MDHEN and CDR2 SYDVKM. Use of 60 Vbeta and 13 Jbeta primers characterized the PCR. Generated by immunoSEQ multiplex PCR, the TCRdb table keeps only in-frame clones and is missing some. This table holds around 150,000 clones, around 80% found once. A remark on this clone: Its antigen remains unknown.

The genes are TRBV28 and TRBJ2-1; TRBD1 might be the D (5 bases). Sequenced input: PBMCs. The source is a man aged 25-45 years in good health and CMV-seronegative. The CDR3 spells CASSSSGANEQFF. The CDR3 nucleotides are TGTGCCAGCAGCTCTAGTGGGGCGAATGAGCAGTTCTTC.